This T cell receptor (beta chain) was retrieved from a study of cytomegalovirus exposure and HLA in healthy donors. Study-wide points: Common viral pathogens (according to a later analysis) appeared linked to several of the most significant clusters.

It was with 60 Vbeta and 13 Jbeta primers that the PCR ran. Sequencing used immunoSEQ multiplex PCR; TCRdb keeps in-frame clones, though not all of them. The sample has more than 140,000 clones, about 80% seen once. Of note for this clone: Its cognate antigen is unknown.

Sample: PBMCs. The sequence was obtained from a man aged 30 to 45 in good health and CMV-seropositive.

In DNA, the CDR3 is TGTGCCAGTGGGCTTGTTAATGATCAGCCCCAGCATTTT. Residues: CASGLVNDQPQHF. The chain links TRBV19 to TRBJ1-5; no definite D call. V lost 8 bases, J lost 5 bases, and 13 bases lay in between. This CDR3 region has 13 residues. Germline V gene sequence: CDR1 LNHDA, CDR2 SQIVND (reference sequence).